This TCR beta chain was recovered during a study of PD-L1 blockade in urothelial cancer. Looking at the study overall: Atezolizumab at 1,200 mg intravenously every 3 weeks was started by patients in 2014. Each patient had 0 to 3 earlier chemotherapy regimens.

This clone occurred a few times. What it binds is not known. The CDR3 runs to 17 residues. The germline V gene encodes CDR1 SNHLY and CDR2 FYNNEI. The V end lost 0 bases, the J end lost 6 bases, and 18 bases lay between the germline ends. The time point here: pretreatment peripheral blood. Study conclusions and caveats: Those with durable benefit had larger increases in tumor-associated blood clones at 3 weeks.

The assay was immunoSEQ multiplex PCR, and TCRdb's table has in-frame clones only and misses some. The sample holds 45,000 or so clones; around four fifths are singletons and the top ten take around 1.5%. V gene TRBV2 combines with J gene TRBJ1-5; the D gene is possibly TRBD1 (6 bases). The sequence was collected from a man between 45 and 60 years old with urothelial cancer. This sample comprised PBMCs, obtained around atezolizumab (anti-PD-L1) treatment. The CDR3 DNA reads as TGTGCCAGCAGTGAAGCGATCGGCAGACAGGATAGTCAGCCCCAGCATTTT. Residues: CASSEAIGRQDSQPQHF.